What follows describes a single T cell receptor beta chain. What antigen it recognizes has not been identified. Base qualities are not provided; no much larger clone lies one nucleotide away. This record belongs to a study of pediatric ulcerative colitis (dated 2019 in TCRdb). Background for the entire study: Pancolitis was present in 6 to 8 ulcerative colitis patients and left-sided colitis in two, and histology consistent with ulcerative colitis was found in all of these patients. From nine newly diagnosed, treatment-naive pediatric ulcerative colitis patients and four non-IBD control children, paired blood and rectal samples were collected. The Pediatric Ulcerative Colitis Activity Index classified a couple of patients as having mild disease, several as having moderate disease and three as having acute severe colitis.

During colonoscopy, one to two pinch biopsies were obtained from the rectum for research purposes. No immunosuppressive medication had been given to the ulcerative colitis patients before the diagnostic colonoscopy. Rectal biopsies were digested with proteinase K before DNA isolation. The Wizard kit (Promega) was used to extract genomic DNA from blood and intestinal samples. Overall results and qualifications from the work: Clonal overlap between a subject's own blood and rectum was significantly greater in ulcerative colitis patients than in controls, which suggests more T cell trafficking to inflamed tissue. Rectal repertoire features separated controls, mild-moderate and acute severe colitis patients; acute severe colitis showed reduced rectal diversity due to clonal expansions. A couple of patients' blood samples yielded substantially fewer templates for technical reasons and were excluded from blood-rectal overlap analysis. Because repertoires were derived from total lymphocyte DNA, patterns in rare subsets such as regulatory T cells may not have been reflected. The healthy control group was small, with only a handful of individuals. A couple of rectal CDR3 clonotypes were found in every ulcerative colitis patient but in no control. Blood-derived T cells may have been included in the rectal pinch biopsies, particularly in patients with overt colitis.

Using the immunoSEQ TRB Survey service, rearranged CDR3 beta regions were amplified from genomic DNA with multiplex V and J primers. To keep depth equal across samples, survey-level sequencing depth of up to 500,000 reads per sample was applied. The libraries were purified, combined into pools and sequenced with Illumina technology. The study's own analysis went as follows. immunoSEQ online tools were used for productive clonality, sample overlap, pairwise scatters, CDR3 beta length, V/D/J gene usage and productiveness. Calculated diversity was defined as the number of unique rearrangements divided by total templates times 100, and Shannon and Simpson indices were additionally computed. Z-score normalized data were analyzed by principal component analysis with the R prcomp function and the ggbiplot package. Morisita's index was used to quantify blood-rectal clonal overlap within each subject. Drawn from immuneACCESS, this table holds only the in-frame rearrangements with V and J called that TCRdb kept. Clones are partly lost; checked studies trace under half to an unresolved V gene and leave the rest unexplained. The DNA was the basis for D and trimming; V, J and clone size are from that table. The sample data list 30,000 to 40,000 clones, and 75% of these were observed just once. The ten top clones hold about 9.1% of the sample.

From a lookup of the germline V gene, CDR1 and CDR2 are SGHRS and YFSETQ. The CDR3 has 15 amino acids, counting the end cysteine and phenylalanine. Only the CDR3 DNA stays, 45 bases, in frame from base 1. V is reduced by 1 base and J by 4 bases, leaving a spacing of 14 bases between them. Sequencing was performed on gut tissue. The chain links TRBV5-1 with TRBJ2-5, with the D call perhaps TRBD1 or TRBD2, as 6 bases match in each case. This TCR came from a boy aged 5-17 years with severe ulcerative colitis. The CDR3 reads as follows: CASSLSGDSAETQYF. The bases are TGCGCCAGCAGCTTGTCAGGGGACTCTGCAGAGACCCAGTACTTC.